This TCR beta chain comes out of a study of CD8+CD57+ T cells in acquired aplastic anemia. Genomic DNA acted as the template from which TCR beta VDJ combination and CDR3 sequence profiling were carried out. One entry per CDR3 protein results from TCRdb running MiXCR on the reads. The sample lists some 64,000 distinct CDR3 sequences, less than 65% occurring once. The J segment lost 5 bases and the V segment lost 3 bases, leaving 7 bases of the junction unmatched. CDR3 length: 17 amino acids. Germline lookup yields CDR1 KGHDR and CDR2 SFDVKD. This sequence joins TRBV24-1 and TRBJ2-5; TRBD2 aligns across 14 bases. The origin of this receptor is a human donor in good health, serving as a control. Specimen: sorted CD4+, CD8+, or CD8+CD57+ T cells (not recorded which) from PBMCs. This CDR3 is CATSDPRTSGRRETQYF. As DNA, the CDR3 is TGTGCCACCAGTGATCCCAGGACTAGCGGGAGGAGGGAGACCCAGTACTTC.